This is a list of T cell receptor beta chains from one sample in a study of T cells after yellow fever vaccination. TCRdb re-called the 5' RACE reads with MiXCR, one entry per CDR3 protein. This table holds about 340,000 distinct CDR3 sequences, under 5% found once. Sequenced here: PBMCs, sampled 5 days after the yellow fever booster vaccination. The source of these receptors is a man aged 18-30 years who received the YFV17D yellow fever vaccine. The conserved cysteine and the conserved F or W are not part of the CDR3 here. The order of the fields is J gene, clone size, V gene, CDR3 protein. Clone sizes are given selectively: once, few, many, or a class where the clone is expanded.

>TRBJ2-5|many|TRBV3-1
ASSPGLGGQETQY
>TRBJ2-1|many|TRBV24-1
ATSDSRQGASNEQF
>TRBJ2-5|few|TRBV6-6
ASSAEGGEETQY
>TRBJ1-5|.|TRBV4-3
ASSQDLGGNSNQPQH
>TRBJ1-5|few|TRBV28
ASSLLGQGWGNRD
>TRBJ2-4|many|TRBV7-2
ASSKPPGMGNIQY
>TRBJ1-3|few|TRBV5-5
ASSLRGPGGNTIY
>TRBJ2-7|many|TRBV5-1
ASSDGTGTYEQY
>TRBJ1-2|many|TRBV5-1
ASSAGQGYGYT
>TRBJ1-2|few|TRBV7-9
ASSVGLSRAYGYT
>TRBJ2-5|few|TRBV6-5
ASSLTHKQGKTQY
>TRBJ1-5|many|TRBV5-6
ASSWAGGQPQH
>TRBJ1-2|few|TRBV4-3
ASSQEVGWNDYGYT
>TRBJ2-3|many|TRBV5-6
ASSRASGTQY
>TRBJ2-7|.|TRBV18
ASSQQGSGEQY
>TRBJ1-4|few|TRBV4-2
ASSQKTGALEKLF
>TRBJ1-4|many|TRBV20-1
SAGQGAGEKLF
>TRBJ2-2|many|TRBV11-2
AIPRTGNTGELF
>TRBJ1-1|.|TRBV3-1
ASSHRVTEAF
>TRBJ2-3|.|TRBV25-1
ASSGRRPSTDTQY
>TRBJ2-5|few|TRBV9
ASSVDTTGEETQY
>TRBJ2-7|.|TRBV12-3/TRBV12-4
ASSLWGEMQY
>TRBJ2-5|.|TRBV7-9
ASSLNSGSLETQY
>TRBJ1-5|many|TRBV7-6
ASSPGTDNQPQH